One and the same sample provided the 18 T cell receptor beta chains below, sequenced in a study of blood T cell repertoires in COVID-19. Method: immunoSEQ multiplex PCR; TCRdb's copy keeps in-frame clones and lacks some. The data contain more than 200,000 clones, 75% to 95% of them singletons. The material sequenced was PBMCs or T cells enriched from blood (not recorded which). The receptors here all came from a woman aged 18-29 years who had recovered from COVID-19.

The gene calls are TRBV2 and TRBJ2-1; 14 bases match TRBD2. With 1 base clipped from V and 6 bases from J, the junction kept 2 bases outside the gene matches. The germline V gene has CDR1 SNHLY and CDR2 FYNNEI. The CDR3 covers 16 residues. The CDR3 nucleotides are TGTGCCAGCAGTGAAGTAGGACTAGCGGGAGGCAATGAGCAGTTCTTC. Amino acid sequence: CASSEVGLAGGNEQFF.

The chain has TRBV3-1 (or the pseudogene TRBV3-2) and TRBJ1-5; 8 positions match TRBD1. Germline-derived CDR1 and CDR2 are LGHDT and YNNKEL (reference sequence). The CDR3 contains 15 residues. V shed 1 base and J 2 bases; nucleotides not matched to a gene: 1. The DNA of the CDR3 is TGTGCCAGCAGCCAAGCAGGGGGCGGCAATCAGCCCCAGCATTTT. Translation gives CASSQAGGGNQPQHF.

V gene TRBV3-1 (or the pseudogene TRBV3-2) combines with J gene TRBJ2-7; 15 bases map to TRBD2. Germline lookup yields CDR1 LGHDT and CDR2 YNNKEL (reference sequence). Trimming removed 3 bases from V and 9 bases from J; junction bases left unmatched: 9. The CDR3 is 16 residues long. The CDR3 region has the DNA TGTGCCAGCAGCCAGGGGACTAGCGGGAGGCTCACGGGGCAGTACTTC. Encoded protein: CASSQGTSGRLTGQYF.

This clone came up once. The chain uses TRBV5-1 and TRBJ2-1; 9 bases agree with TRBD2. This CDR3 is 18 amino acids long. In germline, CDR1 is SGHRS, CDR2 YFSETQ. Trimming removed 4 bases from V and 6 bases from J; junction bases left unmatched: 17. CDR3 amino acids: CASSLGGLATSGFNEQFF. In DNA, the CDR3 is TGCGCCAGCAGCCTAGGGGGACTAGCCACGAGCGGGTTCAATGAGCAGTTCTTC.

The rearrangement uses TRBV19 and TRBJ1-5; TRBD1 aligns across 7 bases. V shed 5 bases and J 9 bases; nucleotides not matched to a gene: 10. Germline values: CDR1 LNHDA, CDR2 SQIVND (reference sequence). CDR3 length: 14 residues. CDR3 sequence: CASSGDRVSRPQHF. CDR3 sequence (DNA): TGTGCCAGTAGTGGAGACAGGGTTTCTCGGCCCCAGCATTTT.

The chain joins TRBV6-5 to TRBJ2-7, with 7 bases identical to TRBD1. V lost 5 bases to trimming and J lost 3 bases; unmatched junction nucleotides: 7. The CDR3 loop spans 14 amino acids. Looked up from germline, CDR1 is MNHEY and CDR2 is SVGAGI. CDR3 loop: CASSRQGPVYEQYF. CDR3 nucleotide sequence: TGTGCCAGCAGTAGACAGGGTCCGGTCTACGAGCAGTACTTC.

This chain joins TRBV18 and TRBJ2-1, with 11 nucleotides matching TRBD2. The CDR3 runs to 16 residues. Germline CDR1 KGHSH, CDR2 LQKENI. The V gene end was trimmed by 2 bases and the J gene end by 5 bases; junction bases not matched to a gene: 5. Here the CDR3 reads CASSPRLAGGHNEQFF. DNA of the CDR3: TGTGCCAGCTCACCAAGGCTAGCGGGGGGTCACAATGAGCAGTTCTTC.

The chain combines TRBV10-3 with TRBJ1-5, with TRBD1 matching 8 bases. CDR1 is ENHRY, CDR2 SYGVKD, per germline. Trimming removed 5 bases from V and 5 bases from J; junction bases left unmatched: 2. CDR3 size: 13 residues. This CDR3 reads CAISNRGDQPQHF. CDR3 nucleotide sequence: TGTGCCATCAGTAACAGGGGGGATCAGCCCCAGCATTTT.

The chain carries TRBV6-4 and TRBJ1-1, with 8 positions matching TRBD1. Germline assignment: CDR1 MRHNA and CDR2 SNTAGT. The CDR3 has 16 residues. Trimming took 10 bases from V and 0 from J; bases not matched to a gene: 13. The CDR3 nucleotides are TGTGCCACCGATTTCCCCAGGGGGCGCATGAACACTGAAGCTTTCTTT. It encodes CATDFPRGRMNTEAFF.

The chain recombines TRBV2 with TRBJ2-2; possibly TRBD2 for D (5 bases). Germline assignment: CDR1 SNHLY and CDR2 FYNNEI. Trimming shortened V by 4 bases and J by 0 bases, and 12 bases separated the two germline ends. This CDR3 comprises 16 residues. CDR3 sequence (DNA): TGTGCCAGCAGTGGGGAGCAGCCTACGAACACCGGGGAGCTGTTTTTT. It encodes CASSGEQPTNTGELFF.

The chain uses TRBV28 and TRBJ1-3, with TRBD1 identical over 7 bases. Germline CDR1 is MDHEN and CDR2 is SYDVKM. The CDR3 runs to 14 residues. Trimming at V came to 5 bases and at J to 2 bases, leaving 3 bases not matched to a gene. The CDR3 reads CASSLDRAGNTIYF. CDR3 nucleotide sequence: TGTGCCAGCAGTCTTGACAGGGCTGGAAACACCATATATTTT.

This rearrangement joins TRBV19 to TRBJ2-7; 7 positions match TRBD1. CDR1 and CDR2 from the germline V gene are LNHDA and SQIVND (reference sequence). The CDR3 extends over 13 amino acids. After removal of 5 bases from V and 5 bases from J, the junction contained 6 bases not matched to a gene. The CDR3 DNA reads as TGTGCCAGTAGTTACAGGGGATGGGACGAGCAGTACTTC. This translates into CASSYRGWDEQYF.

J is TRBJ1-1 and V is TRBV29-1; D perhaps matches TRBD1 (5 bases). The CDR3 is 13 residues long. CDR1 and CDR2 from the germline V gene are SQVTM and ANQGSEA. V dropped 7 bases and J dropped 3 bases, with 15 bases sitting between them. Here the CDR3 DNA reads TGCAGCGCCAGACTCGGGGGGTACACTGAAGCTTTCTTT. Its protein product is CSARLGGYTEAFF.

This clone was detected only a few times. The CDR3 DNA reads TGTGCCAGCGAAGGGGAACGGGCCCAGCATTTT. Translating it yields CASEGERAQHF. This chain joins TRBV28 and TRBJ1-5, with D perhaps TRBD1 (5 bases). V was cut by 8 bases and J by 11 bases, with 13 bases left in between. The CDR3 contains 11 residues. CDR1 and CDR2 (germline): MDHEN, SYDVKM.

This clone has a single count. The chain couples TRBV7-9 to TRBJ1-2; D call uncertain. V was pared by 2 bases and J by 1 base, with 11 bases between. Germline values: CDR1 SEHNR, CDR2 FQNEAQ (reference sequence). This CDR3 has 15 amino acids. CDR3 sequence: CASSLFGGVNYGYTF. CDR3 nucleotide sequence: TGTGCCAGCAGCTTATTTGGCGGGGTTAACTATGGCTACACCTTC.

The chain combines TRBV6-5 with TRBJ1-2; a possible D gene is TRBD1 (6 bases). The V and J ends lost 7 bases and 1 base respectively, with 7 bases between them. In germline, CDR1 is MNHEY, CDR2 SVGAGI. The CDR3 spans 12 residues. The CDR3 protein is CASTRGNYGYTF. CDR3 sequence (DNA): TGTGCCAGCACCAGGGGTAACTATGGCTACACCTTC.

The CDR3: CSVTGTGTYEQYF. The CDR3 DNA follows: TGCAGCGTCACCGGGACAGGGACCTACGAGCAGTACTTC. This chain links TRBV29-1 with TRBJ2-7, with 9 bases matching TRBD1. After removal of 6 bases from V and 2 bases from J, the junction contained 5 bases not matched to a gene. The germline gives CDR1 SQVTM, CDR2 ANQGSEA. The CDR3 runs 13 residues.

J is TRBJ1-2 and V is TRBV9; 10 bases map to TRBD1. Trimming at V came to 4 bases and at J to 2 bases, leaving 2 bases not matched to a gene. The CDR3 length is 14 residues. Germline V gene sequence: CDR1 SGDLS, CDR2 YYNGEE. The CDR3: CASSKGQGNYGYTF. In DNA form, the CDR3 reads TGTGCCAGCAGCAAGGGACAGGGGAACTATGGCTACACCTTC. Looking up the rest from reference TRBV9 and TRBJ1-2 gives the full variable domain: DSGVTQTPKHLITATGQRVTLRCSPRSGDLSVYWYQQSLDQGLQFLIQYYNGEERAKGNILERFSAQQFPDLHSELNLSSLELGDSALYFCASSKGQGNYGYTFGSGTRLTVV.